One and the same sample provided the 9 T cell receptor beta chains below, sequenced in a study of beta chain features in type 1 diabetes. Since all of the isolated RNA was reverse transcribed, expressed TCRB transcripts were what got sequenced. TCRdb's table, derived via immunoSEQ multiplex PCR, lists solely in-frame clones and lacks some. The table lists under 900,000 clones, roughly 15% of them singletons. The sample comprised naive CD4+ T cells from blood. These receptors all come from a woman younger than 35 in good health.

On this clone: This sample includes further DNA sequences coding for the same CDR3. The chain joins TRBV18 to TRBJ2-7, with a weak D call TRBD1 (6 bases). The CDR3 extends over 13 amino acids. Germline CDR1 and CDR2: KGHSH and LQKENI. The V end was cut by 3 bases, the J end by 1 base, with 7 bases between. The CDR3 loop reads CASSPDRSYEQYF. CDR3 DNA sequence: TGTGCCAGCTCACCGGACAGATCCTACGAGCAGTACTTC. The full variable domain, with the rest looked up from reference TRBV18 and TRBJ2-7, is NAGVMQNPRHLVRRRGQEARLRCSPMKGHSHVYWYRQLPEEGLKFMVYLQKENIIDESGMPKERFSAEFPKEGPSILRIQQVVRGDSAAYFCASSPDRSYEQYFGPGTRLTVT.

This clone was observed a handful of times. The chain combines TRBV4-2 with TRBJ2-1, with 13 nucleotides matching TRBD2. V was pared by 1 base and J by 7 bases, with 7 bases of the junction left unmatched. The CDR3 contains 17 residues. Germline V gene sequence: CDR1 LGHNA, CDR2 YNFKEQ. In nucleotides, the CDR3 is TGTGCCAGCAGCCAAGTGGAGGGACTAGCGGGGACAAATGAGCAGTTCTTC. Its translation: CASSQVEGLAGTNEQFF.

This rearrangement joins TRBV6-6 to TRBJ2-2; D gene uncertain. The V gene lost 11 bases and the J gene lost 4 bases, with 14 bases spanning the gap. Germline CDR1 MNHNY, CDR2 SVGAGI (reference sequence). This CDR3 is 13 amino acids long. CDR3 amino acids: CASGGLVTGELFF. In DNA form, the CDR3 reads TGTGCCTCCGGTGGGTTGGTCACCGGGGAGCTGTTTTTT.

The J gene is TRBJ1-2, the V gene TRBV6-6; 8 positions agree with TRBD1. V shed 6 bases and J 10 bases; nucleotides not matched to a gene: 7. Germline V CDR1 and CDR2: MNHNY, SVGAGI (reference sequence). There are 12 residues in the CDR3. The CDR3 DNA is TGTGCCAGCAGCTTCGGACAGGGCCACTACACCTTC. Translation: CASSFGQGHYTF.

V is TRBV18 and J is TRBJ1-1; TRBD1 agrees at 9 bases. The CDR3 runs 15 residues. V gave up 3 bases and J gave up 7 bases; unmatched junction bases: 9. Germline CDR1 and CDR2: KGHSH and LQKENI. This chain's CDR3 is CASSPRDRVFGEAFF. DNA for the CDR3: TGTGCCAGCTCACCCCGGGACAGGGTCTTCGGTGAAGCTTTCTTT.

CDR3 nucleotide sequence: TGTGCCAGAGGACGGTCCGAAGAGACCCAGTACTTC. Translating gives CARGRSEETQYF. The chain employs TRBV2 and TRBJ2-5; D not certain. This CDR3 has 12 amino acids. V gave up 9 bases and J gave up 3 bases, with 11 bases separating them. The germline V gene encodes CDR1 SNHLY and CDR2 FYNNEI. Complete variable domain (other parts from reference TRBV2 and TRBJ2-5): EPEVTQTPSHQVTQMGQEVILRCVPISNHLYFYWYRQILGQKVEFLVSFYNNEISEKSEIFDDQFSVERPDGSNFTLKIRSTKLEDSAMYFCARGRSEETQYFGPGTRLLVL.

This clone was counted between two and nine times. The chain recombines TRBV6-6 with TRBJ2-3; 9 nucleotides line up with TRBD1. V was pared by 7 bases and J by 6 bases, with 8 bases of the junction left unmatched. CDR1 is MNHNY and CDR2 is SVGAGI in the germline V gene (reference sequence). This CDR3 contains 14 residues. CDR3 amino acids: CASTKDRGGDTQYF. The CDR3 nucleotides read TGTGCCAGCACCAAGGACAGGGGCGGTGATACGCAGTATTTT.

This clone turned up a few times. The CDR3 loop is CASSPGRQYEAFF. The DNA for the CDR3 is TGTGCCAGCTCACCTGGGAGACAGTATGAAGCTTTCTTT. J is TRBJ1-1 and V is TRBV18; tentative D call: TRBD1 (5 bases). V lost 3 bases and J 7 bases, leaving 12 bases between the germline ends. Looked up from germline, CDR1 is KGHSH and CDR2 is LQKENI. This CDR3 is 13 amino acids long.

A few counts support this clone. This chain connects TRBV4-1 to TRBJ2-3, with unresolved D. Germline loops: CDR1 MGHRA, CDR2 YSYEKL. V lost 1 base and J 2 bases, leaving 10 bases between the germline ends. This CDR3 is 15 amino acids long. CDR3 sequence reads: CASSQVSRVTDTQYF. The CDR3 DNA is TGCGCCAGCAGCCAAGTCTCCCGGGTCACAGATACGCAGTATTTT.